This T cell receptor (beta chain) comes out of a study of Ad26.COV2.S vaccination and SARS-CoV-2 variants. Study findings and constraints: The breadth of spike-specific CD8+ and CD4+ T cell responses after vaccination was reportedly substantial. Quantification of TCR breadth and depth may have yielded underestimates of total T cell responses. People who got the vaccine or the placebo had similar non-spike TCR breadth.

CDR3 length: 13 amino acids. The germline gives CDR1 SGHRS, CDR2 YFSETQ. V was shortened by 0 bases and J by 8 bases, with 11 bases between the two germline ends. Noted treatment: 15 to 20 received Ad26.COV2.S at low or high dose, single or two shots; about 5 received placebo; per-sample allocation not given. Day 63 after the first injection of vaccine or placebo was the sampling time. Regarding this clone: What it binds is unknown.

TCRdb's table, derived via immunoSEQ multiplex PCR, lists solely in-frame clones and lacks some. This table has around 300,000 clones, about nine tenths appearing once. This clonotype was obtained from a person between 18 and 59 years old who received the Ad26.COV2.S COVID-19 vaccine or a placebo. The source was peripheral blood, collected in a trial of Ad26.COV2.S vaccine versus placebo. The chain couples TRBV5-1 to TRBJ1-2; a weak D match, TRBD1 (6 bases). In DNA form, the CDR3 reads TGCGCCAGCAGCTTGGAGGGGGGCGCCGGCTACACCTTC. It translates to CASSLEGGAGYTF.